Detailed here is one T cell receptor (beta chain). The sample originates from a study of T-cell reconstitution after alpha-beta-depleted transplantation in children. The library targeted TCRbeta and was prepared with unique molecular identifiers. MiXCR, applied by TCRdb to the PCR reads, yields one record per CDR3 protein. The sample has approximately 210,000 distinct CDR3 sequences; around a sixth are singletons. Deletions cut 3 bases from V and 1 base from J, with 7 bases between. Germline V CDR1 and CDR2: DFQATT, SNEGSKA (reference sequence). This CDR3 is 14 amino acids long. The chain links TRBV20-1 to TRBJ1-6; maybe TRBD1 (5 bases). This receptor was obtained from a male patient aged 2 to 10 who had a stem cell transplant for acute lymphoblastic leukemia, so the T cells may come from the graft donor. The specimen comprised PBMCs, mostly from graft donor cells, sampled 360 days after TCRalphabeta/CD19-depleted stem cell transplant. CDR3 sequence reads: CSASKGSYNSPLHF. The CDR3 DNA is TGCAGTGCTAGTAAGGGGTCCTATAATTCACCCCTCCACTTT.